The 4 T cell receptor beta chains presented below share a single source sample, sequenced in a study of T cell responses to AZD1222 COVID-19 vaccine. Libraries were prepared by immunoSEQ multiplex PCR; TCRdb keeps only in-frame clonotypes and omits some of them. The sample holds about 140,000 clones, roughly 90% seen once. Specimen: peripheral blood, collected 28 days after the second AZD1222 dose. The receptors were gathered from an adult who received the AZD1222 COVID-19 vaccine.

This chain joins TRBV6-6 and TRBJ2-1; 9 bases are a match to TRBD1. The germline V gene encodes CDR1 MNHNY and CDR2 SVGAGI (reference sequence). V shed 2 bases and J 10 bases; nucleotides not matched to a gene: 6. The CDR3 extends over 14 amino acids. CDR3 in amino acids: CASSYGQGQGEQFF. CDR3 coding DNA: TGTGCCAGCAGTTACGGACAGGGGCAGGGGGAGCAGTTCTTC.

The chain employs TRBV10-3 and TRBJ2-5; 12 nucleotides align to TRBD2. CDR3 size: 16 residues. Germline V CDR1 and CDR2: ENHRY, SYGVKD. Trimming cost V 4 bases and J 5 bases; bases outside gene matches: 8. The CDR3 bases are TGTGCCATCAGTGGAACTAGCGGGAGGTATTCGGAGACCCAGTACTTC. It codes for CAISGTSGRYSETQYF.

The chain combines TRBV7-2 with TRBJ2-6; 7 nucleotides line up with TRBD1. This CDR3 region has 18 residues. The trim removed 2 bases at V and 4 bases at J, leaving 11 bases unmatched. Germline CDR1 is SGHTA and CDR2 is FQGNSA. The CDR3 spells CASSLYRAGGPGANVLTF. DNA of the CDR3: TGTGCCAGCAGCTTATATAGGGCAGGGGGACCCGGGGCCAACGTCCTGACTTTC.

This chain joins TRBV6-5 and TRBJ1-1, with D uncertain. From germline, CDR1 is MNHEY and CDR2 SVGAGI. V lost 9 bases to trimming and J lost 3 bases, with 14 bases between them. This CDR3 is 13 amino acids long. CDR3 nucleotides: TGTGCCAGTGCAGCGTCGGGCGACACTGAAGCTTTCTTT. Amino acids: CASAASGDTEAFF.